Listed below are T cell receptor beta chains from one sample, sequenced in a study of T cells in localized non-small cell lung cancer. TCRdb keeps only in-frame clones here, not all; method: immunoSEQ multiplex PCR. Seen here are 60,000 to 65,000 clones, roughly 88% observed once, and the top ten hold roughly 1.8%. Sample: peripheral blood, taken before any cancer treatment. The source is a woman aged 40 to 75 with stage I lung adenocarcinoma. Each CDR3 is given with its conserved first and last residue. The order of the fields is J gene, V gene, clone size, D gene, CDR3 protein, CDR3 DNA. The D gene is left open where the match is weak. A row's size may be missing; if present it is once, few, many or a size class.

j_gene: TRBJ2-1; v_gene: TRBV19; abundance: NA; d_gene: NA; CDR3aa: CASSPPGLIYNEQFF; CDR3nt: TGTGCCAGTAGTCCTCCGGGACTCATATACAATGAGCAGTTCTTC
j_gene: TRBJ2-7; v_gene: TRBV27; abundance: NA; d_gene: TRBD2; CDR3aa: CASGRERGTYEQYF; CDR3nt: TGTGCCAGCGGTCGTGAGCGGGGGACCTACGAGCAGTACTTC
j_gene: TRBJ2-1; v_gene: TRBV18; abundance: NA; d_gene: TRBD2; CDR3aa: CASSPRREGQGNEQFF; CDR3nt: TGTGCCAGCTCACCTAGGCGGGAGGGCCAGGGAAATGAGCAGTTCTTC
j_gene: TRBJ2-2; v_gene: TRBV4-3; abundance: NA; d_gene: NA; CDR3aa: CASSQEFPTGELFF; CDR3nt: TGCGCCAGCAGCCAAGAGTTCCCTACCGGGGAGCTGTTTTTT
j_gene: TRBJ2-5; v_gene: TRBV5-1; abundance: NA; d_gene: NA; CDR3aa: CASSFEETQYF; CDR3nt: TGCGCCAGCAGCTTCGAAGAGACCCAGTACTTC
j_gene: TRBJ1-1; v_gene: TRBV5-1; abundance: NA; d_gene: NA; CDR3aa: CASSSPEGEGTEAFF; CDR3nt: TGCGCCAGCAGCTCCCCCGAGGGGGAGGGCACTGAAGCTTTCTTT
j_gene: TRBJ2-1; v_gene: TRBV18; abundance: NA; d_gene: NA; CDR3aa: CASSIATSLVKNEQFF; CDR3nt: TGTGCCAGCTCTATCGCAACAAGTTTGGTTAAAAATGAGCAGTTCTTC
j_gene: TRBJ2-5; v_gene: TRBV10-1; abundance: NA; d_gene: NA; CDR3aa: CASSDNRERETQYF; CDR3nt: TGCGCCAGCAGTGATAACAGGGAGAGGGAGACCCAGTACTTC
j_gene: TRBJ2-3; v_gene: TRBV19; abundance: NA; d_gene: TRBD2; CDR3aa: CASSIIAGVTDTQYF; CDR3nt: TGTGCCAGTAGTATAATAGCGGGGGTCACAGATACGCAGTATTTT
j_gene: TRBJ1-3; v_gene: TRBV5-1; abundance: NA; d_gene: NA; CDR3aa: CASSFEGIGNTIYF; CDR3nt: TGCGCCAGCAGCTTTGAGGGAATCGGAAACACCATATATTTT
j_gene: TRBJ2-3; v_gene: TRBV11-3; abundance: NA; d_gene: NA; CDR3aa: CASSLTTDSTDTQYF; CDR3nt: TGTGCCAGCAGCCTAACGACGGACAGCACAGATACGCAGTATTTT
j_gene: TRBJ1-2; v_gene: TRBV6-6; abundance: NA; d_gene: TRBD1; CDR3aa: CASREGQGDGGYTF; CDR3nt: TGTGCCAGCAGGGAGGGACAGGGGGATGGTGGCTACACCTTC
j_gene: TRBJ1-1; v_gene: TRBV6-5; abundance: NA; d_gene: NA; CDR3aa: CASSQGLGTEAFF; CDR3nt: TGTGCCAGCAGTCAAGGACTGGGGACTGAAGCTTTCTTT
j_gene: TRBJ1-6; v_gene: TRBV19; abundance: NA; d_gene: NA; CDR3aa: CASSIVGNSPLHF; CDR3nt: TGTGCCAGTAGTATAGTTGGCAATTCACCCCTCCACTTT
j_gene: TRBJ2-3; v_gene: TRBV25-1; abundance: NA; d_gene: NA; CDR3aa: CASSDISFRGTDTQYF; CDR3nt: TGTGCCAGCAGTGACATTAGCTTTAGGGGCACAGATACGCAGTATTTT
j_gene: TRBJ2-1; v_gene: TRBV5-6; abundance: NA; d_gene: NA; CDR3aa: CASSLEQLAYNEQFF; CDR3nt: TGTGCCAGCAGCTTGGAGCAGCTCGCCTACAATGAGCAGTTCTTC
j_gene: TRBJ2-1; v_gene: TRBV14; abundance: NA; d_gene: TRBD2; CDR3aa: CASSQVLAGGLGNEQFF; CDR3nt: TGTGCCAGCAGCCAAGTGCTAGCGGGAGGGTTAGGGAATGAGCAGTTCTTC
j_gene: TRBJ2-7; v_gene: TRBV28; abundance: NA; d_gene: NA; CDR3aa: CASSLGLGNEQYF; CDR3nt: TGTGCCAGCAGTCTAGGATTGGGCAACGAGCAGTACTTC
j_gene: TRBJ1-5; v_gene: TRBV23-1; abundance: NA; d_gene: NA; CDR3aa: CASSQFVEGRPWVEPQHF; CDR3nt: TGCGCCAGCAGTCAATTCGTAGAGGGGCGGCCATGGGTGGAGCCCCAGCATTTT
j_gene: TRBJ1-1; v_gene: TRBV5-8; abundance: NA; d_gene: NA; CDR3aa: CASSLVGRNTEAFF; CDR3nt: TGTGCCAGCAGCTTGGTGGGTAGAAACACTGAAGCTTTCTTT
j_gene: TRBJ1-3; v_gene: TRBV9; abundance: NA; d_gene: NA; CDR3aa: CASSVDPKDAIYF; CDR3nt: TGTGCCAGCAGCGTAGACCCGAAAGATGCCATATATTTT
j_gene: TRBJ1-1; v_gene: TRBV7-9; abundance: NA; d_gene: NA; CDR3aa: CASSSAGGGTEAFF; CDR3nt: TGTGCCAGCAGCTCCGCCGGGGGAGGCACTGAAGCTTTCTTT
j_gene: TRBJ1-1; v_gene: TRBV5-1; abundance: NA; d_gene: NA; CDR3aa: CASSPTGIVAFF; CDR3nt: TGCGCCAGCAGCCCGACGGGCATAGTAGCTTTCTTT
j_gene: TRBJ1-1; v_gene: TRBV28; abundance: NA; d_gene: NA; CDR3aa: CASSIPQGGGTEAFF; CDR3nt: TGTGCCAGCAGTATCCCACAGGGTGGGGGCACTGAAGCTTTCTTT
j_gene: TRBJ2-2; v_gene: TRBV4-2; abundance: NA; d_gene: NA; CDR3aa: CASSPAGGNTGELFF; CDR3nt: TGTGCCAGCAGCCCAGCCGGAGGGAACACCGGGGAGCTGTTTTTT
j_gene: TRBJ2-2; v_gene: TRBV13; abundance: NA; d_gene: TRBD2; CDR3aa: CASRAGGNTGELFF; CDR3nt: TGTGCCAGCAGGGCGGGAGGCAACACCGGGGAGCTGTTTTTT
j_gene: TRBJ1-1; v_gene: TRBV1; abundance: NA; d_gene: NA; CDR3aa: CTSSQGRARGRNTEAFF; CDR3nt: TGCACCAGCAGCCAAGGACGTGCCAGGGGGAGGAACACTGAAGCTTTCTTT
j_gene: TRBJ2-7; v_gene: TRBV27; abundance: NA; d_gene: NA; CDR3aa: CASSLQGGPMQEQYF; CDR3nt: TGTGCCAGCAGTTTACAGGGGGGACCTATGCAAGAGCAGTACTTC
j_gene: TRBJ1-2; v_gene: TRBV9; abundance: NA; d_gene: NA; CDR3aa: CASSSGGGGDYGYTF; CDR3nt: TGTGCCAGCAGCTCGGGGGGTGGCGGAGACTATGGCTACACCTTC
j_gene: TRBJ1-1; v_gene: TRBV19; abundance: NA; d_gene: TRBD1; CDR3aa: CASSRSGGARSEAFF; CDR3nt: TGTGCCAGTAGTAGGTCAGGGGGCGCGAGGTCTGAAGCTTTCTTT
j_gene: TRBJ2-7; v_gene: TRBV5-5; abundance: NA; d_gene: NA; CDR3aa: CASSQQLFEAYEQYF; CDR3nt: TGTGCCAGCAGCCAACAGCTATTCGAGGCCTACGAGCAGTACTTC
j_gene: TRBJ2-3; v_gene: TRBV6-1; abundance: NA; d_gene: TRBD2; CDR3aa: CASSEAREGSTDTQYF; CDR3nt: TGTGCCAGCAGTGAGGCGCGGGAGGGAAGCACAGATACGCAGTATTTT
j_gene: TRBJ2-7; v_gene: TRBV2; abundance: NA; d_gene: NA; CDR3aa: CASSEKFADYEQYF; CDR3nt: TGTGCCAGCAGTGAAAAATTCGCGGATTACGAGCAGTACTTC
j_gene: TRBJ1-1; v_gene: TRBV7-2; abundance: NA; d_gene: NA; CDR3aa: CASSFMTALNTEAFF; CDR3nt: TGTGCCAGCAGCTTTATGACGGCGTTGAACACTGAAGCTTTCTTT
j_gene: TRBJ1-4; v_gene: TRBV2; abundance: NA; d_gene: NA; CDR3aa: CASSAEGGAMEKLFF; CDR3nt: TGTGCCAGCAGTGCAGAGGGGGGCGCCATGGAAAAACTGTTTTTT
j_gene: TRBJ1-1; v_gene: TRBV7-9; abundance: NA; d_gene: NA; CDR3aa: CASSQGPMNTEAFF; CDR3nt: TGTGCCAGCAGCCAGGGGCCCATGAACACTGAAGCTTTCTTT
j_gene: TRBJ2-3; v_gene: TRBV9; abundance: NA; d_gene: NA; CDR3aa: CASSSLPTDTQYF; CDR3nt: TGTGCCAGCAGCTCACTCCCCACAGATACGCAGTATTTT
j_gene: TRBJ2-1; v_gene: TRBV28; abundance: NA; d_gene: TRBD2; CDR3aa: CASTLAGDNEQFF; CDR3nt: TGTGCCAGCACGCTAGCGGGAGACAATGAGCAGTTCTTC
j_gene: TRBJ2-1; v_gene: TRBV6-5; abundance: NA; d_gene: NA; CDR3aa: CASSYGGRYNEQFF; CDR3nt: TGTGCCAGCAGTTACGGGGGTAGATACAATGAGCAGTTCTTC
j_gene: TRBJ2-2; v_gene: TRBV7-7; abundance: NA; d_gene: NA; CDR3aa: CASSAPREGGELFF; CDR3nt: TGTGCTAGCAGCGCCCCACGAGAAGGCGGGGAGCTGTTTTTT
j_gene: TRBJ1-1; v_gene: TRBV7-9; abundance: once; d_gene: TRBD1; CDR3aa: CASSSGGSDTEAFF; CDR3nt: TGTGCCAGCAGCTCAGGGGGAAGTGACACTGAAGCTTTCTTT
j_gene: TRBJ1-4; v_gene: TRBV5-6; abundance: NA; d_gene: NA; CDR3aa: CASSPGQDLNEKLFF; CDR3nt: TGTGCCAGCAGCCCGGGGCAGGATCTTAATGAAAAACTGTTTTTT
j_gene: TRBJ1-1; v_gene: TRBV9; abundance: NA; d_gene: NA; CDR3aa: CASSVGAGNTEAFF; CDR3nt: TGTGCCAGCAGCGTAGGGGCGGGGAACACTGAAGCTTTCTTT
j_gene: TRBJ1-1; v_gene: TRBV18; abundance: once; d_gene: TRBD1; CDR3aa: CASSPSQGAEAFF; CDR3nt: TGTGCCAGCTCACCCTCTCAGGGGGCTGAAGCTTTCTTT
j_gene: TRBJ1-5; v_gene: TRBV6-1; abundance: NA; d_gene: NA; CDR3aa: CASSDTEGGNQPQHF; CDR3nt: TGTGCCAGCAGTGATACGGAGGGAGGCAATCAGCCCCAGCATTTT
j_gene: TRBJ2-7; v_gene: TRBV29-1; abundance: once; d_gene: NA; CDR3aa: CSVEKSGTLGGYEQYF; CDR3nt: TGCAGCGTCGAAAAGTCCGGGACCCTTGGCGGTTACGAGCAGTACTTC
j_gene: TRBJ1-5; v_gene: TRBV6-6; abundance: NA; d_gene: TRBD1; CDR3aa: CASSRQGVGNQPQHF; CDR3nt: TGTGCCAGCAGTCGACAGGGGGTGGGCAATCAGCCCCAGCATTTT
j_gene: TRBJ1-1; v_gene: TRBV19; abundance: NA; d_gene: NA; CDR3aa: CASSTRLMNTEAFF; CDR3nt: TGTGCCAGTAGTACCCGATTGATGAACACTGAAGCTTTCTTT
j_gene: TRBJ2-5; v_gene: TRBV5-4; abundance: NA; d_gene: TRBD2; CDR3aa: CASSSSSGRAETQYF; CDR3nt: TGTGCCAGCAGCTCATCTAGCGGGAGGGCAGAGACCCAGTACTTC
j_gene: TRBJ1-1; v_gene: TRBV5-4; abundance: NA; d_gene: NA; CDR3aa: CASSPDRSEAFF; CDR3nt: TGTGCCAGCAGCCCCGACAGGAGTGAAGCTTTCTTT
j_gene: TRBJ2-7; v_gene: TRBV28; abundance: NA; d_gene: TRBD2; CDR3aa: CASSPGTSGISYEQYF; CDR3nt: TGTGCCAGCAGTCCCGGGACTAGCGGGATATCGTACGAGCAGTACTTC
j_gene: TRBJ2-5; v_gene: TRBV19; abundance: once; d_gene: TRBD2; CDR3aa: CASSRTSGKETQYF; CDR3nt: TGTGCCAGTAGTAGGACTAGCGGGAAAGAGACCCAGTACTTC
j_gene: TRBJ2-1; v_gene: TRBV21-1; abundance: NA; d_gene: NA; CDR3aa: CASSKIHYPTSGRYSKNEQFF; CDR3nt: TGTGCCAGCAGCAAAATTCATTATCCGACTAGCGGGAGGTATTCTAAGAATGAGCAGTTCTTC
j_gene: TRBJ2-7; v_gene: TRBV25-1; abundance: NA; d_gene: NA; CDR3aa: CASSIAESSYEQYF; CDR3nt: TGTGCCAGCAGCATTGCGGAGAGCTCCTACGAGCAGTACTTC
j_gene: TRBJ2-3; v_gene: TRBV2; abundance: NA; d_gene: NA; CDR3aa: CASSYVGTSDTQYF; CDR3nt: TGTGCCAGCAGTTACGTCGGGACCTCAGATACGCAGTATTTT
j_gene: TRBJ1-4; v_gene: TRBV7-9; abundance: NA; d_gene: NA; CDR3aa: CASSLVERTTNEKLFF; CDR3nt: TGTGCCAGCAGCTTAGTTGAAAGGACAACTAATGAAAAACTGTTTTTT
j_gene: TRBJ2-5; v_gene: TRBV15; abundance: NA; d_gene: NA; CDR3aa: CATSREETQYF; CDR3nt: TGTGCCACCAGCAGAGAGGAGACCCAGTACTTC
j_gene: TRBJ2-7; v_gene: TRBV7-6; abundance: NA; d_gene: NA; CDR3aa: CASSLGSQVEQYF; CDR3nt: TGTGCCAGCAGCTTAGGGAGTCAGGTCGAGCAGTACTTC